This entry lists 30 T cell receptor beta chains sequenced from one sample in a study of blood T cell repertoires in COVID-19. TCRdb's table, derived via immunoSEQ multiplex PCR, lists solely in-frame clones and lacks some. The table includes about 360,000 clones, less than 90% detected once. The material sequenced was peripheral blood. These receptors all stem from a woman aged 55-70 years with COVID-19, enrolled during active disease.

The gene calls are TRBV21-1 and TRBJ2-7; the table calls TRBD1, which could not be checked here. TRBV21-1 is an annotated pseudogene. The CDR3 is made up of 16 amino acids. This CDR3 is CASSKDPGQGGNEQYF. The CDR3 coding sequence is TGTGCCAGCAGCAAAGATCCGGGACAGGGGGGAAACGAGCAGTACTTC.

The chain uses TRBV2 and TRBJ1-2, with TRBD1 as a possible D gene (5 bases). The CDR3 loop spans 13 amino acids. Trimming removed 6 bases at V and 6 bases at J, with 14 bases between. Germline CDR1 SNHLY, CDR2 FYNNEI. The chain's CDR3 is CASSNFRVDGYTF. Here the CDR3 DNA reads TGTGCCAGCAGCAATTTCAGGGTCGATGGCTACACCTTC.

CDR3 DNA: TGTGCCAGTAATTATGGTCCGGGTGAGCAGTTCTTC. Amino acids: CASNYGPGEQFF. This chain connects TRBV19 to TRBJ2-1; D is undetermined. Trimming took 7 bases from V and 9 from J, leaving 13 bases between them. CDR3 length: 12 amino acids. The germline V gene has CDR1 LNHDA and CDR2 SQIVND (reference sequence). Using reference TRBV19 and TRBJ2-1 for the parts outside the CDR3, the full variable domain is DGGITQSPKYLFRKEGQNVTLSCEQNLNHDAMYWYRQDPGQGLRLIYYSQIVNDFQKGDIAEGYSVSREKKESFPLTVTSAQKNPTAFYLCASNYGPGEQFFGPGTRLTVL.

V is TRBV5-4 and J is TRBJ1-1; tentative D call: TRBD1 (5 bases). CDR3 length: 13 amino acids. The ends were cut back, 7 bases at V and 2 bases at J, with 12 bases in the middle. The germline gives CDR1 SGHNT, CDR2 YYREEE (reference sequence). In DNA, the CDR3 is TGTGCCAGCGGGGCAGTTCTAAACACTGAAGCTTTCTTT. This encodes CASGAVLNTEAFF.

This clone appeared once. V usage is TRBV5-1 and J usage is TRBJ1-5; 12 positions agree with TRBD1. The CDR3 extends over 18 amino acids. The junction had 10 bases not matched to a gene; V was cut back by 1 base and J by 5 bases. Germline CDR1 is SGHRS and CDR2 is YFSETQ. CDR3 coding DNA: TGCGCCAGCAGCTTGCGGGACAGGGGGCCCTGGGGGGATCAGCCCCAGCATTTT. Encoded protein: CASSLRDRGPWGDQPQHF.

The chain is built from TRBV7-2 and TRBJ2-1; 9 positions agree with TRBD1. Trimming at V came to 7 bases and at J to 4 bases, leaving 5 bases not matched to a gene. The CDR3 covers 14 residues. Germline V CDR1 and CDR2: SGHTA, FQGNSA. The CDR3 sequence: CASTDRGDYNEQFF. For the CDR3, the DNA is TGTGCCAGCACCGACAGGGGGGATTACAATGAGCAGTTCTTC.

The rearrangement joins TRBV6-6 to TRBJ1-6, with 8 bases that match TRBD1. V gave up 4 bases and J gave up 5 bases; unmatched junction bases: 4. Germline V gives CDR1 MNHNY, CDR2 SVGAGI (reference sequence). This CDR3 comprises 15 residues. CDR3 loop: CASSWDRPHNSPLHF. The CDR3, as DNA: TGTGCCAGCAGTTGGGACAGGCCTCATAATTCACCCCTCCACTTT.

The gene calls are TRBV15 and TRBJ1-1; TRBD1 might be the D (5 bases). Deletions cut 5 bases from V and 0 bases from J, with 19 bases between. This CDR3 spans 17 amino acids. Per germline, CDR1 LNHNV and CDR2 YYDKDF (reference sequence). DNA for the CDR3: TGTGCCACCAGCGGGTCATCTGGGGGGAGAGTGAACACTGAAGCTTTCTTT. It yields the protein CATSGSSGGRVNTEAFF.

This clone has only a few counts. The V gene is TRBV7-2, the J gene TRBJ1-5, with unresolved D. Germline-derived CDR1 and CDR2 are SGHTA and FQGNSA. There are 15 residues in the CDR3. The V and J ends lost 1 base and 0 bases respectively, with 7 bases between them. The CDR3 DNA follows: TGTGCCAGCAGCTTAGACGGTTATAGCAATCAGCCCCAGCATTTT. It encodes CASSLDGYSNQPQHF.

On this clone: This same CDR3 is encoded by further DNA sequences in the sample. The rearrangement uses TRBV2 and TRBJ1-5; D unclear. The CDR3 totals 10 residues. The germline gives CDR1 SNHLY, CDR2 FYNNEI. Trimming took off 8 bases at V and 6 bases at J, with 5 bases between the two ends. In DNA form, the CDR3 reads TGTGCCAGCGGCGGTCAGCCCCAGCATTTT. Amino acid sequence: CASGGQPQHF.

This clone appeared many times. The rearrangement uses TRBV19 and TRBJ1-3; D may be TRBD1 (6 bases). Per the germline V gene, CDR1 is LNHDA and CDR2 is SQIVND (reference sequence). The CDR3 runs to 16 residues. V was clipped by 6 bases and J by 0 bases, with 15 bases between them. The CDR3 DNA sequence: TGTGCCAGTAGCCGAGCCGGGACATCCTCTGGAAACACCATATATTTT. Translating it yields CASSRAGTSSGNTIYF.

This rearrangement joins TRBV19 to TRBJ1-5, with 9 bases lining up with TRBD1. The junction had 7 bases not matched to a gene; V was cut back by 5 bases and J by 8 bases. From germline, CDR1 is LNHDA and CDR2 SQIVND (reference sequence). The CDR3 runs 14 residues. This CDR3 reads CASSPRDRAKPQHF. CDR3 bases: TGTGCCAGTAGTCCCCGGGACAGGGCAAAGCCCCAGCATTTT.

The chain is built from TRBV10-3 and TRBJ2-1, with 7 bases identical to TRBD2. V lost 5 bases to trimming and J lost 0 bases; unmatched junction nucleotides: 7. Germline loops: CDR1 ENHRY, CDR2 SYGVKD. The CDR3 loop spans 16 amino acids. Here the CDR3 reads CAISISSGSSYNEQFF. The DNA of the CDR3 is TGTGCCATCAGTATTTCTAGCGGTAGCTCCTACAATGAGCAGTTCTTC.

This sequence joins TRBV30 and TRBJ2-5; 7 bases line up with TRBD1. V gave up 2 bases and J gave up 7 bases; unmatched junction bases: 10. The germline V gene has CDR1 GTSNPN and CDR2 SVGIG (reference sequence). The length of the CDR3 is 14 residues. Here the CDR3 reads CAWSFQGDRGTQYF. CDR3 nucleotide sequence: TGTGCCTGGAGTTTCCAGGGGGATAGGGGGACCCAGTACTTC.

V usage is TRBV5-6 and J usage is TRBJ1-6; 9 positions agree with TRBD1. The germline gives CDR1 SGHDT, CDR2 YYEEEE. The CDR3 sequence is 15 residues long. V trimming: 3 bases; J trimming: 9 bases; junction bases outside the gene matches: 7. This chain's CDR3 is CASSWWDREGSPLHF. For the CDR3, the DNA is TGTGCCAGCAGCTGGTGGGACAGGGAGGGTTCACCCCTCCACTTT.

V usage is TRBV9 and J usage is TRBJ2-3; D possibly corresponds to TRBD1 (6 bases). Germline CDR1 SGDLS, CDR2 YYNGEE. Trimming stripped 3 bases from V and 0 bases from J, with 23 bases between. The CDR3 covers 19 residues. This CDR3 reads CASSADTGIPKYSTDTQYF. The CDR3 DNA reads TGTGCCAGCAGCGCGGACACAGGGATCCCCAAATATAGCACAGATACGCAGTATTTT.

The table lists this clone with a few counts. CDR3 sequence (DNA): TGTGCCACCAGCAGGGGACAGGTGAACACCGGGGAGCTGTTTTTT. This codes for CATSRGQVNTGELFF. This chain connects TRBV15 to TRBJ2-2, with 8 bases aligning to TRBD1. Germline CDR1 and CDR2: LNHNV and YYDKDF (reference sequence). V shed 3 bases, J shed 1 base, and the junction held 1 base outside the gene matches. CDR3 length equals 15 residues. The full variable domain, in which reference TRBV15 and TRBJ2-2 provide the parts outside the CDR3, is DAMVIQNPRYQVTQFGKPVTLSCSQTLNHNVMYWYQQKSSQAPKLLFHYYDKDFNNEADTPDNFQSRRPNTSFCFLDIRSPGLGDTAMYLCATSRGQVNTGELFFGEGSRLTVL.

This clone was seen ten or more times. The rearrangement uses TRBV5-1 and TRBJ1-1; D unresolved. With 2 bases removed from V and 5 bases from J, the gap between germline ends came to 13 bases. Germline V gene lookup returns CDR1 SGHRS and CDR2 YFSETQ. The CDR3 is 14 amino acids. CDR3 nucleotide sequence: TGCGCCAGCAGCTTTGCGGAGGAGGGAACTGAAGCTTTCTTT. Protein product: CASSFAEEGTEAFF.

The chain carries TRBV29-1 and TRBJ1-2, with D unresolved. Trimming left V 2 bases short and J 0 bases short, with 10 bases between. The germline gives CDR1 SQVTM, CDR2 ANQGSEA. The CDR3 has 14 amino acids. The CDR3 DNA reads TGCAGCGTTGAACCGGGAGATTCTAACTATGGCTACACCTTC. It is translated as CSVEPGDSNYGYTF.

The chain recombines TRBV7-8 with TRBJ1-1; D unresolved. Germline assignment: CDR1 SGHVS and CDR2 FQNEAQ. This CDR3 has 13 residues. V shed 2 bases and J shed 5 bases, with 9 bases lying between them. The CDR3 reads CASSLYGETEAFF. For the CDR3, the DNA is TGTGCCAGCAGCTTATACGGGGAAACTGAAGCTTTCTTT.

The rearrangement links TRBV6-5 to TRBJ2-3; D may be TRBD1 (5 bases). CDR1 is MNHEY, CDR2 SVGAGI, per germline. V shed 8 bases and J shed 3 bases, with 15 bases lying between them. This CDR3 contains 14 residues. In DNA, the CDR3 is TGTGCCAGCGGGCCAGGACAAAGAACAGATACGCAGTATTTT. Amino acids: CASGPGQRTDTQYF.

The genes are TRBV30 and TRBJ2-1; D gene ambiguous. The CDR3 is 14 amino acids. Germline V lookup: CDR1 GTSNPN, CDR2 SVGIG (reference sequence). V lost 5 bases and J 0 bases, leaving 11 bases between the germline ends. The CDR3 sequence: CAWEQQSSYNEQFF. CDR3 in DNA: TGTGCCTGGGAACAGCAGAGCTCCTACAATGAGCAGTTCTTC.

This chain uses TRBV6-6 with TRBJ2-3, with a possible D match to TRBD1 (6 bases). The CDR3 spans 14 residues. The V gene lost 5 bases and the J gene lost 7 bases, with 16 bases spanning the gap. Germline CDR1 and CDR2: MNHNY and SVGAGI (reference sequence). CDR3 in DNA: TGTGCCAGCAGTCAGGACAGAAGCACGAATACGCAGTATTTT. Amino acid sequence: CASSQDRSTNTQYF.

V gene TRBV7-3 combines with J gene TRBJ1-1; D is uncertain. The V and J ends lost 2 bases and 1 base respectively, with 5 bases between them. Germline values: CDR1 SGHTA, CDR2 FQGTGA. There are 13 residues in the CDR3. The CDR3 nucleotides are TGTGCCAGCAGCTTACAACAGAACACTGAAGCTTTCTTT. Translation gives CASSLQQNTEAFF. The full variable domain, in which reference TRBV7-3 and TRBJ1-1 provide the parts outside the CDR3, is GAGVSQTPSNKVTEKGKYVELRCDPISGHTALYWYRQSLGQGPEFLIYFQGTGAADDSGLPNDRFFAVRPEGSVSTLKIQRTERGDSAVYLCASSLQQNTEAFFGQGTRLTVV.

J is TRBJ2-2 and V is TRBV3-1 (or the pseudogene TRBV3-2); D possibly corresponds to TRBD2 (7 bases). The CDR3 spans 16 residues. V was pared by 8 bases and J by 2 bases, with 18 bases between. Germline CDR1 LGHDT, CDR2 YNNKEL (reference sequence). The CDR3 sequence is CASSKLAGANTGELFF. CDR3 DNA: TGTGCCAGCTCGAAGCTGGCGGGGGCCAACACCGGGGAGCTGTTTTTT.

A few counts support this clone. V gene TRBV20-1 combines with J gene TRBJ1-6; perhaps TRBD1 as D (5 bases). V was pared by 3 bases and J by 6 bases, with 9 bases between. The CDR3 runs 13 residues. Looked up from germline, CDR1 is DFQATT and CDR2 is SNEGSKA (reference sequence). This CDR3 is CSASLRANSPLHF. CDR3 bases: TGCAGTGCTAGTCTCAGGGCTAATTCACCCCTCCACTTT.

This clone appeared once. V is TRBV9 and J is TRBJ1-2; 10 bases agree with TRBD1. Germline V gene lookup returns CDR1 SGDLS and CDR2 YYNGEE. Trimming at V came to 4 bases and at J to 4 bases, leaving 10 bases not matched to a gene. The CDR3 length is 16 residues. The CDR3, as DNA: TGTGCCAGCAGCACCGGACAGGGGGAGTATCTCTATGGCTACACCTTC. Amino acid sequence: CASSTGQGEYLYGYTF.

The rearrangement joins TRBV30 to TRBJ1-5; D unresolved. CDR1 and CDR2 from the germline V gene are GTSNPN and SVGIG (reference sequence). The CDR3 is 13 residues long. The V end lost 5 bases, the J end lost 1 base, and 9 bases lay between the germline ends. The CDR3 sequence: CAWDRGSNQPQHF. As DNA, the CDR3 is TGTGCCTGGGATCGAGGCAGCAATCAGCCCCAGCATTTT.

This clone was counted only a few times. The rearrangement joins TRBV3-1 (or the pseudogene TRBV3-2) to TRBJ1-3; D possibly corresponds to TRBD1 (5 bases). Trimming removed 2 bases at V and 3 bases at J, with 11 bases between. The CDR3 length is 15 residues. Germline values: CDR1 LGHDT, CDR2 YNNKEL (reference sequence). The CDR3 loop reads CASSQLGRGGNTIYF. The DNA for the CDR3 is TGTGCCAGCAGCCAATTGGGGCGCGGTGGAAACACCATATATTTT.

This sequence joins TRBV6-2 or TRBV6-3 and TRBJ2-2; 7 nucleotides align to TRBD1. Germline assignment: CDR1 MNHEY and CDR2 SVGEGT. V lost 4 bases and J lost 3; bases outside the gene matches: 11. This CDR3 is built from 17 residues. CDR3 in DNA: TGTGCCAGCAGTTCCCACACCGGGACAGAGCACACCGGGGAGCTGTTTTTT. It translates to CASSSHTGTEHTGELFF.